The rows below give T cell receptor beta chains drawn from one sample of a study of control samples from healthy donors and cancer patients. Assay: immunoSEQ multiplex PCR; the TCRdb copy retains only in-frame clones and omits some. Found here are 150,000 to 200,000 clones, 70% to 90% of them singletons; the top ten hold 12%. The sample was blood. All receptors derive from a young man in good health. Both conserved end residues are part of each CDR3. The D gene is left open where the match is weak.

V: TRBV11-2; D: -; length: 16; CDR3: CASSLRFSSSYNEQFF
V: TRBV18; D: -; length: 14; CDR3: CASSQITDPNEQFF
V: TRBV6-6; D: -; length: 11; CDR3: CASSRSQPQHF
V: TRBV6-5; D: -; length: 13; CDR3: CASIRTGWGEAFF
V: TRBV7-2; D: -; length: 13; CDR3: CASNLNLAYGYTF
V: TRBV5-1; D: -; length: 14; CDR3: CASRPRTDNSPLHF
V: TRBV12-3/TRBV12-4; D: -; length: 11; CDR3: CASRLNEKLFF
V: TRBV11-1; D: -; length: 13; CDR3: CASSLALGTEAFF
V: TRBV25-1; D: -; length: 12; CDR3: CASKALSGELFF
V: TRBV5-5; D: -; length: 16; CDR3: CASSLVGDRRATEAFF
V: TRBV7-8; D: -; length: 17; CDR3: CASSLQPGRSMNTEAFF
V: TRBV24-1; D: -; length: 14; CDR3: CATSDLQGSNEQFF
V: TRBV7-3; D: TRBD2; length: 15; CDR3: CASSSTSESTDTQYF
V: TRBV6-5; D: TRBD2; length: 11; CDR3: CASSPGGEQYF
V: TRBV14; D: -; length: 14; CDR3: CASSRTASGNTIYF
V: TRBV12-3/TRBV12-4; D: -; length: 12; CDR3: CASSLERQPQHF
V: TRBV5-8; D: -; length: 12; CDR3: CADRDGKYEQYF
V: TRBV18; D: -; length: 14; CDR3: CASASKGSGNTIYF
V: TRBV5-4; D: TRBD2; length: 14; CDR3: CASSLAGRSYEQYF
V: TRBV6-5; D: -; length: 14; CDR3: CASSPLGLQETQYF
V: TRBV19; D: TRBD1; length: 12; CDR3: CATMGQAPEAFF
V: TRBV11-2; D: -; length: 17; CDR3: CASSLVRTLSSGNTIYF
V: TRBV5-1; D: -; length: 15; CDR3: CASSFRGAGEDEQYF
V: TRBV7-8; D: -; length: 14; CDR3: CASSPGDGRQPQHF
V: TRBV11-2; D: -; length: 15; CDR3: CASSFVRGHKETQYF
V: TRBV15; D: -; length: 16; CDR3: CATSRPQGSSYNEQFF
V: TRBV10-3; D: -; length: 15; CDR3: CAITPGGTLNSPLHF
V: TRBV6-5; D: -; length: 14; CDR3: CASREGQWSTEAFF
V: TRBV29-1; D: -; length: 15; CDR3: CSVEDLQGHTGEAFF
V: TRBV29-1; D: -; length: 15; CDR3: CSVEGVRISLNEQFF
V: TRBV7-9; D: -; length: 13; CDR3: CASSLPQGDEQFF
V: TRBV28; D: -; length: 12; CDR3: CASISQAAEAFF
V: TRBV24-1; D: -; length: 11; CDR3: CATSSENIQYF
V: TRBV6-5; D: TRBD1; length: 14; CDR3: CASSYGQGGNEQFF
V: TRBV24-1; D: TRBD2; length: 15; CDR3: CATSDPRTSGSSQYF
V: TRBV3-1/TRBV3-2; D: -; length: 13; CDR3: CASSPRGGNTIYF
V: TRBV27; D: -; length: 14; CDR3: CASSFRVSVNEQFF
V: TRBV29-1; D: -; length: 12; CDR3: CSVERGGTEAFF
V: TRBV20-1; D: -; length: 12; CDR3: CSASKTFYGYTF
V: TRBV3-1/TRBV3-2; D: -; length: 12; CDR3: CASSQGGTEQYF